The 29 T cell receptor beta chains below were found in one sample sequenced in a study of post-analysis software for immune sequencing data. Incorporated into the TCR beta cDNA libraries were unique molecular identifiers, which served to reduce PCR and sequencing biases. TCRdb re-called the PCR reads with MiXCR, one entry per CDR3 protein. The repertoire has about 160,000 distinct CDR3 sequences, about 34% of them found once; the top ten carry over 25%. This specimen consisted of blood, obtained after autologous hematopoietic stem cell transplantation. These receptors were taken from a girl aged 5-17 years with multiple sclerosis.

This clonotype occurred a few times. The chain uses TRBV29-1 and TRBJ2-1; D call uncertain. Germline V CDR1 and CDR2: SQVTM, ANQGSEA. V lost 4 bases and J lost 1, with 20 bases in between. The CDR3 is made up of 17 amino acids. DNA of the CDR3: TGCAGCGTTGGATTGGCGGAGCCCCGAAAGTCCTACAATGAGCAGTTCTTC. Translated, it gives CSVGLAEPRKSYNEQFF.

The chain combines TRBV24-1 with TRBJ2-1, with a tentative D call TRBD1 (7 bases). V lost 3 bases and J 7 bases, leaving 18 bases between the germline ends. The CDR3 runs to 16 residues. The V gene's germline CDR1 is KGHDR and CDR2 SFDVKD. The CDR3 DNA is TGTGCCACCAGTGATGTTGGCGACAGGGCGGGAAATGAGCAGTTCTTC. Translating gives CATSDVGDRAGNEQFF.

The CDR3 DNA reads TGTGCCAGCTCACGTACTCGGACTAGCGGGAGGATAGACGAGCAGTACTTC. This gives the protein CASSRTRTSGRIDEQYF. V is TRBV18 and J is TRBJ2-7; TRBD2 matches at 14 bases. CDR3 length: 17 amino acids. Germline CDR1 is KGHSH and CDR2 is LQKENI. Trimming took 4 bases from V and 5 from J; bases not matched to a gene: 10.

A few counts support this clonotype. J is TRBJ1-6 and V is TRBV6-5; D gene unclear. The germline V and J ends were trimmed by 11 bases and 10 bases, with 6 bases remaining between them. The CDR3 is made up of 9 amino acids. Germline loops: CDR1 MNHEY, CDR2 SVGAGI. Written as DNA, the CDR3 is TGTGCCTGTGGGTCACCCCTCCACTTT. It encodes CACGSPLHF.

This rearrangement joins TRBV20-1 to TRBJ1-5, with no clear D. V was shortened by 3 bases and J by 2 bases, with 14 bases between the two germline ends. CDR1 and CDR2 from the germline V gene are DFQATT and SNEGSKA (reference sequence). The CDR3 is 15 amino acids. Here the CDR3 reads CSARVAIGGNQPQHF. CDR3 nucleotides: TGCAGTGCTAGGGTAGCGATTGGGGGCAATCAGCCCCAGCATTTT.

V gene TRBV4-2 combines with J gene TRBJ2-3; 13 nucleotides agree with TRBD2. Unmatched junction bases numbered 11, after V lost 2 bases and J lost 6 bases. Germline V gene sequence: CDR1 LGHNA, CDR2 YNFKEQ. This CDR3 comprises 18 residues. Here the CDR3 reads CASSQPRLAGGIPDTQYF. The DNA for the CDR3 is TGTGCCAGCAGCCAACCCCGACTAGCGGGAGGAATCCCCGATACGCAGTATTTT.

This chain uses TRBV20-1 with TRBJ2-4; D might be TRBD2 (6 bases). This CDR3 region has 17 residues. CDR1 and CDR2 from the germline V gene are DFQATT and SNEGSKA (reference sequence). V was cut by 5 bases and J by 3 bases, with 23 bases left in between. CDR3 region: CSAGRRVGGVDKNIQYF. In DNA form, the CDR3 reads TGCAGTGCTGGGCGCAGGGTGGGCGGGGTAGACAAAAACATTCAGTACTTC.

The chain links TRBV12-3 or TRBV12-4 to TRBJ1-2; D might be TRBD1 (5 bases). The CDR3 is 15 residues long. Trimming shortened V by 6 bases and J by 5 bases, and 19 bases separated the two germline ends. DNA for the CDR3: TGTGCCAGCAGGATCTTGGTGGGGACGAGATATGGCTACACCTTC. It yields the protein CASRILVGTRYGYTF.

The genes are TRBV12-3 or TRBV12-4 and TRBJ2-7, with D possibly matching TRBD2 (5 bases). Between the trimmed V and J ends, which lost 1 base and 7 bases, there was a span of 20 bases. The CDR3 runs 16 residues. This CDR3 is CASSLGGSGASREQYF. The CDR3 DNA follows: TGTGCCAGCAGTTTAGGAGGGAGCGGAGCTAGTAGAGAGCAGTACTTC.

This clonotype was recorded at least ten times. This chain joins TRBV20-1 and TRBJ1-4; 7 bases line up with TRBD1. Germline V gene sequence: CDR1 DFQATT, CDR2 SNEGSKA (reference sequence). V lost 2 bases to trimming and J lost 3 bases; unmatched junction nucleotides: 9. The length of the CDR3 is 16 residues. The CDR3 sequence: CSARLDGTESNEKLFF. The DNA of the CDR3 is TGCAGTGCTAGATTGGACGGGACAGAATCTAATGAAAAACTGTTTTTT.

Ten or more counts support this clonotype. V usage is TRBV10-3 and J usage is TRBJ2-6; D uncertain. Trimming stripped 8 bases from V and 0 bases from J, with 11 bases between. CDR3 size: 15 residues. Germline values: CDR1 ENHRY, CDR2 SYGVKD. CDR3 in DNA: TGTGCCATCGGGTCGACACACTCTGGGGCCAACGTCCTGACTTTC. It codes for CAIGSTHSGANVLTF.

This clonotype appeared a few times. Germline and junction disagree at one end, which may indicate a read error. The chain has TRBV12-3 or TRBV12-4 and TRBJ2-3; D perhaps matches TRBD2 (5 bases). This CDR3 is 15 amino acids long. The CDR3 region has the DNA TGTGCCAGCAGTTTAGACCGGCCTAGCACAGATGCGCAGTATTTT. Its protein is CASSLDRPSTDAQYF.

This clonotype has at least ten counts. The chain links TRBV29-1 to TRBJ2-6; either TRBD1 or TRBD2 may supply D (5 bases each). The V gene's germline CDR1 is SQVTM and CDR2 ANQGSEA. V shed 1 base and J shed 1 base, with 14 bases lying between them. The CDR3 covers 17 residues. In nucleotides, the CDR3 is TGCAGCGTTGAAGTGTGGGGCAGGGAGTCTGGGGCCAACGTCCTGACTTTC. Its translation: CSVEVWGRESGANVLTF.

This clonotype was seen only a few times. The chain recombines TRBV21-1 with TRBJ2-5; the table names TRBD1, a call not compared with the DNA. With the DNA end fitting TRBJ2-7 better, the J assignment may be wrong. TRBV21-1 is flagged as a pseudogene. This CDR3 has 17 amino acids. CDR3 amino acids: CASSKPLWGQGHYEQYF. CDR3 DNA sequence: TGTGCCAGCAGCAAACCACTTTGGGGACAGGGCCACTACGAGCAGTACTTC.

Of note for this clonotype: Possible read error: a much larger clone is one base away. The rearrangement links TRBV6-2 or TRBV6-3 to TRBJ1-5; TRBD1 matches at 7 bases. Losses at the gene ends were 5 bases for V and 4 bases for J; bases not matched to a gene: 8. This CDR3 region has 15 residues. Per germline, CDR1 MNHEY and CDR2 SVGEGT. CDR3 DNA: TGTGCCAGCAGTGGGGCAGGGGGACGGAATCAGCCCCAGCATTTT. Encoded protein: CASSGAGGRNQPQHF.

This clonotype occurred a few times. The CDR3 region is CASSLGWGRADKNIQYF. CDR3 nucleotide sequence: TGTGCCAGCAGCTTAGGTTGGGGGAGGGCCGACAAAAACATTCAGTACTTC. This sequence joins TRBV7-2 and TRBJ2-4; 7 bases align to TRBD2. CDR3 size: 17 residues. V was clipped by 1 base and J by 3 bases; unmatched bases: 9. Germline lookup yields CDR1 SGHTA and CDR2 FQGNSA. The whole variable domain, filled in from reference TRBV7-2 and TRBJ2-4, reads GAGVSQSPSNKVTEKGKDVELRCDPISGHTALYWYRQSLGQGLEFLIYFQGNSAPDKSGLPSDRFSAERTGGSVSTLTIQRTQQEDSAVYLCASSLGWGRADKNIQYFGAGTRLSVL.

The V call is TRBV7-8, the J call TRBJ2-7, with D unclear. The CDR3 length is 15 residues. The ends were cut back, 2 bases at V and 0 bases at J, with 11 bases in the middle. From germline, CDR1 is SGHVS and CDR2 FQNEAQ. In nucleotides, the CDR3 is TGTGCCAGCAGCTTATACATGGCTCCCTCCTACGAGCAGTACTTC. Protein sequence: CASSLYMAPSYEQYF.

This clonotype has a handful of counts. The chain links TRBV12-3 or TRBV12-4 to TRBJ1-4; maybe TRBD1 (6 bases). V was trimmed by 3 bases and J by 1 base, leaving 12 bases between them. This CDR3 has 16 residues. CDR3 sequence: CASSFRGGGTNEKLFF. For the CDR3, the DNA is TGTGCCAGCAGTTTCAGGGGTGGGGGAACTAATGAAAAACTGTTTTTT.

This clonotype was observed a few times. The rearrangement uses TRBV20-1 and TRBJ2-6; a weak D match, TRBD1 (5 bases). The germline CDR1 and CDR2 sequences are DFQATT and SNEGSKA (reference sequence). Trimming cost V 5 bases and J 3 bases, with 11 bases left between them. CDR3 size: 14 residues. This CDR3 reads CSASQGNGANVLTF. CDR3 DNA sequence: TGCAGTGCTTCCCAGGGTAATGGGGCCAACGTCCTGACTTTC.

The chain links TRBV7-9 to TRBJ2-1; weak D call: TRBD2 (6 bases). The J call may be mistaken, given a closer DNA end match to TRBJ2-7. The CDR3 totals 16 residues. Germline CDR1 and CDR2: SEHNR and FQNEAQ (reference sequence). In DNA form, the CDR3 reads TGTGCCAGCAGCACGGGGACTCTTGCCAGATACAATGAGCAGTACTTC. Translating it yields CASSTGTLARYNEQYF.

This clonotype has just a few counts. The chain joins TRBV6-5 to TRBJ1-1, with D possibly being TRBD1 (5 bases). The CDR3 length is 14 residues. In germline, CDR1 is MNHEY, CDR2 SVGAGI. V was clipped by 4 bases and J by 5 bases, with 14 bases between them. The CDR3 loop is CASSSSFGGTEAFF. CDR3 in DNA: TGTGCCAGCAGTTCCAGTTTTGGGGGAACTGAAGCTTTCTTT.

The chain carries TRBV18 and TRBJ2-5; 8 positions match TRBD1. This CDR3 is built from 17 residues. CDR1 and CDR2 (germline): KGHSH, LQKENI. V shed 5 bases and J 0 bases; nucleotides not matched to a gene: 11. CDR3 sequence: CASSSLDRGGDQETQYF. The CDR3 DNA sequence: TGTGCCAGCTCATCCTTAGACAGGGGCGGGGACCAAGAGACCCAGTACTTC.

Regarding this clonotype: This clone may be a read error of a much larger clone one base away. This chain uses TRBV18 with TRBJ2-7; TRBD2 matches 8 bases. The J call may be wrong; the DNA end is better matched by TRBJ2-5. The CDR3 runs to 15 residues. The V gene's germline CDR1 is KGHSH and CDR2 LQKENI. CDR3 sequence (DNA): TGTGCCAGCTCACCGGGACTGGGGACTAGGGAGACCCAGTACTTC. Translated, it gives CASSPGLGTRETQYF.

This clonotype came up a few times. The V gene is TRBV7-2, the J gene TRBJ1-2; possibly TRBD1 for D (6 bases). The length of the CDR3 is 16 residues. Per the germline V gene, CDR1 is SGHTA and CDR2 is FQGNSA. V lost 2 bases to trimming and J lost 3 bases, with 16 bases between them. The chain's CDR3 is CASSLRGASSDYGYTF. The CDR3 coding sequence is TGTGCCAGCAGCTTAAGGGGGGCGAGCTCAGACTATGGCTACACCTTC.

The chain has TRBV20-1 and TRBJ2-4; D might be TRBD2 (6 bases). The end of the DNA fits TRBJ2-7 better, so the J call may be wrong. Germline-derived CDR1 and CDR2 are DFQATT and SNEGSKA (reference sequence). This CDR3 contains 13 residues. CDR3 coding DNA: TGCAGTGCTTGGACTATTCCGCAGGACGAGCAGTACTTC. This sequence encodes CSAWTIPQDEQYF.

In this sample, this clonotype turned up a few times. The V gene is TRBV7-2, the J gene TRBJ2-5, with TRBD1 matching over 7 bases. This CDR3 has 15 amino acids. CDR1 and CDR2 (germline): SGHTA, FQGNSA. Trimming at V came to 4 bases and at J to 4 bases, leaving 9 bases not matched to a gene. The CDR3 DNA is TGTGCCAGCAGCTACCCAACAGGGGCTGGAGAGACCCAGTACTTC. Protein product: CASSYPTGAGETQYF.

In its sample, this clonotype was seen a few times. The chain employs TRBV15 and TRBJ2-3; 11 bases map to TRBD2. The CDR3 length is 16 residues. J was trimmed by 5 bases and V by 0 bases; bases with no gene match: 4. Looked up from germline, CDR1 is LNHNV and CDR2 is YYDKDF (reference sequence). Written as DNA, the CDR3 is TGTGCCACCAGCAGAGATCCAGGACTAGCGGGAGATACGCAGTATTTT. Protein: CATSRDPGLAGDTQYF.

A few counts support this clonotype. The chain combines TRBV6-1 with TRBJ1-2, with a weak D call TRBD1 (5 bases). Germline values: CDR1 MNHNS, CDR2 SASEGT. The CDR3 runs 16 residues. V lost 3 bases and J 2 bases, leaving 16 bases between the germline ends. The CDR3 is CASSDRKNTGNYGYTF. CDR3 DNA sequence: TGTGCCAGCAGTGACAGAAAAAATACAGGAAACTATGGCTACACCTTC.

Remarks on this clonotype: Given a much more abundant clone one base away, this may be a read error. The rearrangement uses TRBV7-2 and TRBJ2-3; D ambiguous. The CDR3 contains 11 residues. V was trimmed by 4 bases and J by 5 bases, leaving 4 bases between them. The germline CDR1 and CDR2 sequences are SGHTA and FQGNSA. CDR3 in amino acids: CASSYLDTQYF. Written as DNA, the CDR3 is TGTGCCAGCAGCTACCTAGATACGCAGTATTTT.